This T cell receptor (beta chain) came from a study of cytomegalovirus exposure and HLA in healthy donors (dated by TCRdb to the late 2010s). Broadly, across the study: An earlier analysis of roughly 630 of the donors reported about 250 Gb of sequence data and some 120 million unique TCR beta sequences from about 179 million T cells. An early release that covered some 640 HLA-typed donors contained about 290 gigabases of sequencing data and tens of millions of unique TCR sequences. Among the roughly 380 genotyped donors, approximately 82% belonged to the genetic ancestry cluster associated with self-reported Caucasian donors. The study aimed to test whether signatures of past pathogen exposure could be identified by cataloging public T cell receptors. Using immunosequencing, the study profiled T cell repertoires from about 610 subjects and related those repertoires to cytomegalovirus serostatus. Along with the roughly 670-subject first cohort, a separate validation cohort of around 110 different subjects was used. To predict cytomegalovirus infection status, the study brought together high-throughput TCR immunosequencing, statistical association of individual TCRs with disease status, and machine learning. In a later analysis, previously published TCR beta repertoires from 550 to 700 donors were re-analyzed and high-resolution HLA genotyping was added so that TCR occurrence patterns could be studied. Rather than drawing on any new phenotypic data, the later analysis identified candidate immune exposures from TCR beta sequences and the way those sequences occurred across donors. In an earlier analysis of 550 to 700 of the donors, high-throughput TCR beta sequencing was used to judge whether each TCR beta V gene segment behaved as functional or pseudogenic. Alongside the repertoire data, information on donor age, sex, ethnicity and CMV serostatus was compiled. In a later genetic analysis, genome-wide SNP genotypes for about 65% of the roughly 670 donors were used, and that subset was treated as a discovery cohort. All discovery cohort repertoires had been generated on a single sequencing platform. Both class I and class II loci were covered by HLA typing, at four-digit resolution. Typing coverage varied by locus: about 629-630 donors for A, B, C, DRB1 and DQB1; 522 for DQA1; 606 for DPA1; under 490 for DPB1. Roughly 5 DR-DQ haplotypes were handled as single units for association and clustering, since linkage in the cohort was strong. Among a few hundred genotyped donors of the cohort, an average of around 240,000 unique TCR beta nucleotide sequences were sequenced per donor, around 18% of them non-productive. Findings and caveats that apply to the study as a whole: In a later analysis, most CMV-associated TCR beta chains were found to appear HLA-restricted, with HLA associations seemingly driven largely by CMV exposure. A later analysis reported that several top co-occurrence clusters appeared linked to parvovirus B19, influenza, CMV and Epstein-Barr virus. In this cohort, only TCR beta chains were sequenced, and detectable features were limited by the absence of alpha or paired-chain data. When HLA alleles, especially DR and DQ, strongly co-occurred, attributing TCR associations to individual alleles was difficult. Because counts were too low, seventeen rarely observed V segments, including chromosome 9 orphons, were excluded from the earlier analysis of some 590 of the donors. Most TCR sequences were seen in very few donors, while some public TCRs were found in many individuals. In a later analysis, TCR association rates were found to vary across HLA loci, with the most associated TCRs seen for DRB1 alleles and the fewest for HLA-C alleles. Some IMGT-functional V segments, including TRBV6-2 and TRBV6-3, could not be told apart with the 87-base-pair reads, so those segments were excluded. According to the authors, the approach could potentially be generalized to other disease states and immunological phenotypes. Broadly in line with IMGT annotations, most TCR beta V segments showed up in productive rearrangements about 90% or about 30% of the time in an earlier analysis of under 700 of the donors. In a later analysis, 16,951 TCR beta sequences were associated with specific HLA alleles at a false discovery rate of 0.05. A cluster of highly shared sequence variants was judged likely to be a technical artifact of the sequencing pipeline. Correlated functional status among segregating V segments might be attributable to linkage disequilibrium, but an unknown experimental factor could not be ruled out. Because HLA typing was missing for some donors at each locus, association tests included only the typed subset. Immune exposure information for the cohort was limited to CMV serostatus. The study listed 150 to 200 TCR beta chains as associated with cytomegalovirus. In both the original and validation cohorts, the classifier was reported to diagnose cytomegalovirus status with high specificity and sensitivity. In a later genetic analysis, fewer N-insertions in productive TCRs were reported among donors in an Asian-associated ancestry cluster than the roughly 700-donor mean. A few of the identified cytomegalovirus-associated TCR beta chains were confirmed in vitro to be specific for cytomegalovirus antigens. In a later analysis, HLA-associated TCR beta chains showed more clonal expansion and lower generation probabilities than non-associated chains that were equally common. Presence/absence analyses assumed roughly uniform sequencing depth across donors, an assumption that may not hold. In a later genetic analysis, a missense DCLRE1C variant was associated with V-gene and J-gene trimming of TCR beta chains, and the association was replicated in an independent cohort. A further reported finding was that TCR beta sequences accurately predicted the HLA-A and HLA-B alleles for most subjects in the first cohort.

As to this clone: The specificity of this receptor is unknown. The record has no base qualities; no much larger clone is one base away.

Preparation of the library involved the immunoSEQ multiplex PCR assay. For the multiplex PCR, a mixture combining 60 forward primers for TCR Vbeta segments and 13 reverse primers for TCR Jbeta segments was used. The CDR3 region of rearranged TCR beta genes was amplified from genomic DNA by a multiplex PCR assay. The amplified TCR beta libraries were sequenced on the Illumina HiSeq System as 87-base-pair reads. The paper's processing steps were these. In a later analysis, about 80 million unique TCR beta chains were counted across the 500 to 850 repertoires, and around 11 million of these chains were shared by at least two donors. A nearest-neighbor algorithm error-corrected the raw reads and collapsed the reads into unique sequences, merging closely related sequences to remove PCR and sequencing errors. To assign V, D and J gene segments, CDR3 sequences were aligned to IMGT reference sequences. For a sequence to be retained, at least a six-nucleotide match to both a V gene segment and a J gene segment was required. A rearrangement was called productive if the CDR3 had no stop codons and remained in frame with V and J, and every other rearrangement was called non-productive. Following IMGT convention, CDR3 was defined as the stretch from the second conserved V-encoded cysteine up to the conserved J-encoded phenylalanine. In an earlier analysis of 500 to 650 of the donors, sequences lacking an unambiguous match to a single V gene segment were excluded. An earlier analysis of a few hundred of the donors classified V segments as functional when productive rearrangements were above 56.7% and as segregating when the standard deviation between donors was above 5%. A statistical classification framework was built to diagnose cytomegalovirus status from the catalog of TCR beta chain sequences. V and J gene assignment, in a later analysis, came from comparing TCR nucleotide sequences with IMGT/GENE-DB human TR gene sequences. In a later analysis, CDR3 sequences and most-parsimonious VDJ recombination scenarios were assigned using the TCRdist pipeline. In a later analysis, each TCR beta chain was defined by its CDR3 amino acid sequence together with its V-gene family, and reads lacking a unique V-gene family were excluded. A later analysis removed 500 to 600 highly shared, low-generation-probability nucleotide sequences to deal with suspected cross-contamination and a sequencing artifact. For each public chain, a later analysis derived a clonal expansion index from normalized ranks of inferred template counts within each repertoire. In a later analysis, generation probabilities were computed with a VDJ recombination model fitted to out-of-frame rearrangements, and the resulting probabilities were checked against IGoR. In a later analysis, TCR-TCR, TCR-HLA and TCR-CMV co-occurrence was scored with hypergeometric tests, and a repertoire-size bias correction was applied to TCR pairs. In a later analysis, false discovery rates were estimated by permuting HLA or CMV assignments 20 times. In a later analysis, co-occurring TCRs were grouped using DBSCAN, with TCRdist sequence similarity added in when clustering inside HLA-allele-positive subsets. Repertoires with fewer than 30,000 or more than 120,000 public chains were left out of co-occurrence clustering, as were four to six repertoires with anomalous nucleotide sharing. TCRdb took over this immuneACCESS table, retaining in-frame rearrangements with V and J assigned. Such tables are incomplete; in checked studies, under half of the missing clones stem from an unresolved V gene, and the remainder is unexplained. From that table come the V and J calls and clone size; the DNA was used to work out D and trimming. The table for this sample lists 110,000 to 150,000 clones; 55% to 85% of them were counted only once. Over 2% of the sample is held by the ten biggest clonotypes.

The cohort comprised 670 or so healthy bone marrow donors. All cohort members were sampled while nominally healthy, although unrecorded immune exposures were likely present. The donor tested CMV seronegative and was one of the 352 seronegative cohort members. Each donor provided a peripheral blood sample, and peripheral blood mononuclear cells were used for TCR beta sequencing. The Qiagen DNeasy Blood Extraction Kit was used to extract genomic DNA from the blood cell samples. CDR1 and CDR2, looked up from the germline V gene (reference sequence), are LNHDA and SQIVND. V loses 3 bases of germline sequence and J loses 5 bases, and the interval between the two ends is 16 bases. The CDR3 contains 15 residues, cysteine and phenylalanine counted. Only CDR3 DNA remains: 45 bases, in frame from the first base.

Recombination linked TRBV19 to TRBJ2-5; TRBD2 might be the D gene, on 7 matching bases. The sample consisted of PBMCs. This receptor was taken from a man aged 35-49 years in good health and CMV-seronegative. The DNA is as follows: TGTGCCAGTAGTATCGATTCGGGGGGCGCGGAGACCCAGTACTTC. Its amino acids are CASSIDSGGAETQYF.